In its sample, the clone carrying this T cell receptor beta chain was seen a few times. Its antigen is unidentified. CDR3 length: 16 residues. Germline V lookup: CDR1 SGHDT, CDR2 YYEEEE. Trimming shortened V by 4 bases and J by 6 bases, and 19 bases separated the two germline ends. Using its own MiXCR run on the 5' RACE reads, TCRdb lists one record per CDR3 protein. Found here are about 13,000 distinct CDR3 sequences, under 6% of them singletons; the top ten hold under 30%. This specimen belongs to a study of spatial heterogeneity in lung cancer. Broader study findings: In tumors, expanded intratumoral alpha and beta TCR counts tracked mutation counts.

Documented time point: sample taken at primary tumor resection. Whole RNA was taken from tumor, nontumor lung or frozen PBMC; it was then sequenced unsorted. Sequenced here: lung tumor tissue, sampled at surgery. V gene TRBV5-6 combines with J gene TRBJ2-2; D may match TRBD1 or TRBD2 (6 bases each). The clonotype comes from a male donor with early-stage non-small cell lung cancer. The CDR3 loop is CASSLARGTYPGELFF. The CDR3 coding sequence is TGTGCCAGCAGCCTTGCTAGGGGGACTTACCCCGGGGAGCTGTTTTTT.